Described below is a single T cell receptor (beta chain) sequence and its context. The data belong to a study of blood T cell repertoires in COVID-19. Looking at the study overall: Sites across the United States, Italy and Spain contributed samples from acute and convalescent COVID-19. The cDNA or gDNA used as material had been derived from T cells, B-cell-depleted T cells, or PBMCs.

In the original workflow: Amplification from reference gene primers served as the basis for estimated nucleated cell counts. Measured with immunoSEQ multiplex PCR; TCRdb has only the in-frame clones, and not every one. V, J and clone size are those of that table, while D and trimming were read from the DNA. The sample includes about 100,000 clones, 70% to 90% of them seen just once. The material sequenced was peripheral blood. This clonotype was sampled from a man aged 45-65 years with active COVID-19.

The CDR3 region is CASSFRRSGSYEQYF. The CDR3 DNA sequence: TGTGCCAGCAGTTTTAGGAGATCCGGGTCCTACGAGCAGTACTTC. V gene TRBV5-6 combines with J gene TRBJ2-7, with D hard to call. This CDR3 spans 15 amino acids. Germline CDR1 SGHDT, CDR2 YYEEEE. Trimming took off 5 bases at V and 1 base at J, with 16 bases between the two ends.